This T cell receptor beta chain was retrieved from a study of identical twins. The study, taken as a whole, reports: Within cord blood, abundant beta clonotypes carried fewer insertions, but memory repertoires showed no such trend. Twin-shared out-of-frame alpha sequences showed excess low generation probability.

V lost 6 bases to trimming and J lost 1 base; unmatched junction nucleotides: 5. The germline V gene encodes CDR1 ENHRY and CDR2 SYGVKD. The CDR3 spans 15 residues. A single record per CDR3 protein comes from TCRdb applying MiXCR to the 5' RACE reads. The data hold about 220,000 distinct CDR3 sequences, with about a tenth observed a single time. This clonotype appeared many times. Its antigen is unknown. The chain uses TRBV10-3 and TRBJ2-1; 8 nucleotides align to TRBD2. The source is a young woman in good health. The material sequenced was memory (CD45RO+) T cells sorted from blood. Here the CDR3 DNA reads TGTGCCATCAGCAGTAGCGGGGAATCCTACAATGAGCAGTTCTTC. Residues: CAISSSGESYNEQFF.